This T cell receptor beta chain derives from a study of blood T cell repertoires in COVID-19. Study-level background: The United States, Italy and Spain supplied acute and convalescent COVID-19 samples.

The repertoire was sequenced with immunoSEQ multiplex PCR; TCRdb's copy has only in-frame clones and lacks some. The sample lists approximately 350,000 clones, roughly 90% occurring once. Germline V lookup: CDR1 MGHRA, CDR2 YSYEKL. Trimming stripped 6 bases from V and 8 bases from J, with 16 bases between. CDR3 size: 14 residues. The chain employs TRBV4-1 and TRBJ1-4; D gene uncertain. The TCR originated in a man aged 35 to 55 with acute or convalescent COVID-19. Specimen: peripheral blood. This chain's CDR3 is CASRLGGEREKLFF. In nucleotides, the CDR3 is TGCGCCAGCAGACTGGGAGGAGAAAGAGAAAAACTGTTTTTT.